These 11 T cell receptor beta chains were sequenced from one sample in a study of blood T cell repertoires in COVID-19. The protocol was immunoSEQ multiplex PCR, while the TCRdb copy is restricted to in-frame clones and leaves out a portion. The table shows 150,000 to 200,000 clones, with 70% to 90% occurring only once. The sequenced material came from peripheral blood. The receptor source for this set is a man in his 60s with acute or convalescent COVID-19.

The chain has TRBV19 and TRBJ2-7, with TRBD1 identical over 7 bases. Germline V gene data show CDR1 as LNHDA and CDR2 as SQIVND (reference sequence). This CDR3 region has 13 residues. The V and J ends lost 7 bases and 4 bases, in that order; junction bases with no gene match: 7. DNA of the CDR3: TGTGCCAGTATCCACCGGGACAGTTACGAGCAGTACTTC. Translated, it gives CASIHRDSYEQYF.

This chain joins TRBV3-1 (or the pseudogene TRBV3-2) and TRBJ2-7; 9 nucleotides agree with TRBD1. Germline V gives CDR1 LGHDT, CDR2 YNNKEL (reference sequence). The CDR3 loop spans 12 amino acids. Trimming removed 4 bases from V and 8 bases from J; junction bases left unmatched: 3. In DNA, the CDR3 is TGTGCCAGCAGCCCGACAGGGGGGAAGCAGTACTTC. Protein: CASSPTGGKQYF.

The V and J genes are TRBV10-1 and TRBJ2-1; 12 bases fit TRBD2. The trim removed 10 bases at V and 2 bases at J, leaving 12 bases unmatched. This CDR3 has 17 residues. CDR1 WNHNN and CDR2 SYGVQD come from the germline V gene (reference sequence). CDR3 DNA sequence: TGCGCCAAAGGGGCTATAACTAGCGGGGGGCCCTACAATGAGCAGTTCTTC. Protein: CAKGAITSGGPYNEQFF.

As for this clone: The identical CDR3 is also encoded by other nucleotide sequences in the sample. The DNA of the CDR3 is TGTGCCAGCAGTGAGCCGGGACAGGGGGGGAATGAGCAGTTCTTC. Translated, it gives CASSEPGQGGNEQFF. The chain carries TRBV6-1 and TRBJ2-1; 11 bases are a match to TRBD1. CDR1 is MNHNS, CDR2 SASEGT, per germline. The CDR3 runs 15 residues. Unmatched junction bases numbered 5, after V lost 3 bases and J lost 7 bases.

The CDR3 region is CAWSLQHQETQYF. CDR3 nucleotides: TGTGCCTGGAGCTTACAGCACCAAGAGACCCAGTACTTC. The V call is TRBV30, the J call TRBJ2-5; D is uncertain. The CDR3 is 13 residues long. Germline lookup yields CDR1 GTSNPN and CDR2 SVGIG (reference sequence). Trimming cost V 3 bases and J 0 bases, with 8 bases left between them. Combining the CDR3 with reference TRBV30 and TRBJ2-5 gives the whole variable domain SQTIHQWPATLVQPVGSPLSLECTVEGTSNPNLYWYRQAAGRGLQLLFYSVGIGQISSEVPQNLSASRPQDRQFILSSKKLLLSDSGFYLCAWSLQHQETQYFGPGTRLLVL.

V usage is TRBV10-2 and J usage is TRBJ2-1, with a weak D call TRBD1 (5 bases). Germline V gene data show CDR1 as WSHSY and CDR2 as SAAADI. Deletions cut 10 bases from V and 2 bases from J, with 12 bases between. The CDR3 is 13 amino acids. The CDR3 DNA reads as TGCGCCACCGATGGGGCGACCTACAATGAGCAGTTCTTC. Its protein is CATDGATYNEQFF.

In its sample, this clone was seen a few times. CDR3 loop: CAISQEGGYSGNTIYF. The CDR3 DNA reads as TGTGCCATCAGCCAGGAAGGGGGATACTCTGGAAACACCATATATTTT. The gene calls are TRBV10-3 and TRBJ1-3; perhaps TRBD1 as D (6 bases). V was shortened by 6 bases and J by 0 bases, with 15 bases between the two germline ends. The CDR3 loop spans 16 amino acids. The germline V gene encodes CDR1 ENHRY and CDR2 SYGVKD.

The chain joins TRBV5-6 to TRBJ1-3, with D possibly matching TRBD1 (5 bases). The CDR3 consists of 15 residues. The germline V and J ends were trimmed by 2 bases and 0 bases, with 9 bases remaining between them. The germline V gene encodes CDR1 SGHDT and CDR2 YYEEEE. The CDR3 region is CASSFQGLSGNTIYF. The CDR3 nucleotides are TGTGCCAGCAGCTTCCAGGGACTCTCTGGAAACACCATATATTTT.

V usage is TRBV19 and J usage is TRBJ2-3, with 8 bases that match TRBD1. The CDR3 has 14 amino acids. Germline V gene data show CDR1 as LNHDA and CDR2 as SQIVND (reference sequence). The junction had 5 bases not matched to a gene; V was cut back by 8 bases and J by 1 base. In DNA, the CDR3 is TGTGCCAGTTTTTCGGGACAGGGCACAGATACGCAGTATTTT. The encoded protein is CASFSGQGTDTQYF.

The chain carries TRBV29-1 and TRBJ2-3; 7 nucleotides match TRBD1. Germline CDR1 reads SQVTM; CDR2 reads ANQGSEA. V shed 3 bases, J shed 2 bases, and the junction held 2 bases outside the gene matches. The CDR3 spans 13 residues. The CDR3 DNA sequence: TGCAGCGTTGACGGACAGGCCACAGATACGCAGTATTTT. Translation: CSVDGQATDTQYF.

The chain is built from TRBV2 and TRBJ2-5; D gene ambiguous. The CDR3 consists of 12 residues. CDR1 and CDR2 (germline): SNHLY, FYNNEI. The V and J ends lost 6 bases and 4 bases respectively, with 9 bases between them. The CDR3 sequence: CASSSRRETQYF. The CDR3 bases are TGTGCCAGCAGCTCAAGGAGAGAGACCCAGTACTTC.